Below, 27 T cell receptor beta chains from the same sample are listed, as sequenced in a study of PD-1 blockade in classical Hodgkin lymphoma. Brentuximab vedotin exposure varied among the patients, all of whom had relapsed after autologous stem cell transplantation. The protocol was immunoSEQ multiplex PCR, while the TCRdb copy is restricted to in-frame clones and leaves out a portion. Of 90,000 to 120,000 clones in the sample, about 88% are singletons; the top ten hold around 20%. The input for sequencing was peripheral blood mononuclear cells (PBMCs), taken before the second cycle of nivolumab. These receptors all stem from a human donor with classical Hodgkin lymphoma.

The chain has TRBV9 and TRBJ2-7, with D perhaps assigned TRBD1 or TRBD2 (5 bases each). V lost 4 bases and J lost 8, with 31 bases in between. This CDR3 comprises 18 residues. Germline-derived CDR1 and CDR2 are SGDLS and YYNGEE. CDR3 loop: CASSPSGVDTNGIIKQYF. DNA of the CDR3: TGTGCCAGCAGCCCCTCAGGCGTGGACACCAACGGGATCATCAAGCAGTACTTC.

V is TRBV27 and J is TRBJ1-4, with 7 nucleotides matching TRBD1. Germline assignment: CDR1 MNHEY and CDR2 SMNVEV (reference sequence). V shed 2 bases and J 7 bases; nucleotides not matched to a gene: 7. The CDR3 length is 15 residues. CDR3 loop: CASSLKGARSEKLFF. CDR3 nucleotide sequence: TGTGCCAGCAGTTTAAAGGGGGCGCGATCTGAAAAACTGTTTTTT.

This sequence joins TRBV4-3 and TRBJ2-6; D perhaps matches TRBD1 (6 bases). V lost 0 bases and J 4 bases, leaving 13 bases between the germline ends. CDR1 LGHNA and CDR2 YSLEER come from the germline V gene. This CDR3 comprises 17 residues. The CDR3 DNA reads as TGCGCCAGCAGCCAAGAGGACAGCGGTACCGGGGCCAACGTCCTGACTTTC. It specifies CASSQEDSGTGANVLTF.

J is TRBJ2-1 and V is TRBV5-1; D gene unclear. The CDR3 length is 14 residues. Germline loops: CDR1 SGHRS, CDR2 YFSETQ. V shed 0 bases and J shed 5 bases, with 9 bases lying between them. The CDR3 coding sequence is TGCGCCAGCAGCTTGGGACTGATCGACAATGAGCAGTTCTTC. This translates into CASSLGLIDNEQFF. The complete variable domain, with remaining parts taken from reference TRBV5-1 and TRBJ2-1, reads KAGVTQTPRYLIKTRGQQVTLSCSPISGHRSVSWYQQTPGQGLQFLFEYFSETQRNKGNFPGRFSGRQFSNSRSEMNVSTLELGDSALYLCASSLGLIDNEQFFGPGTRLTVL.

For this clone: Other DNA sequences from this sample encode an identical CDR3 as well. The CDR3 loop is CASSSQGAGANVLTF. CDR3 bases: TGTGCCAGCAGCTCCCAGGGGGCTGGGGCCAACGTCCTGACTTTC. The chain combines TRBV7-9 with TRBJ2-6, with 7 positions matching TRBD1. The CDR3 has 15 amino acids. Trimming took 4 bases from V and 2 from J; bases not matched to a gene: 2. Germline V gives CDR1 SEHNR, CDR2 FQNEAQ (reference sequence).

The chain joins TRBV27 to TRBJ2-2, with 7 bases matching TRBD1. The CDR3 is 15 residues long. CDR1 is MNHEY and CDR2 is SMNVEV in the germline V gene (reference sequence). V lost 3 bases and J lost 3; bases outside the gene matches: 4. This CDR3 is CASSFETGYTGELFF. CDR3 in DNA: TGTGCCAGCAGTTTTGAGACAGGGTACACCGGGGAGCTGTTTTTT.

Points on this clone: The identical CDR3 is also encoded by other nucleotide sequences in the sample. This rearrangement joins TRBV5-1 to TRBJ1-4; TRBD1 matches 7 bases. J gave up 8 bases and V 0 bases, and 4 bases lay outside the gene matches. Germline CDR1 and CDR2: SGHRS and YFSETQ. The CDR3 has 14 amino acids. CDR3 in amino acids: CASSLVTGVEKLFF. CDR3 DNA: TGCGCCAGCAGCTTGGTTACAGGGGTCGAAAAACTGTTTTTT.

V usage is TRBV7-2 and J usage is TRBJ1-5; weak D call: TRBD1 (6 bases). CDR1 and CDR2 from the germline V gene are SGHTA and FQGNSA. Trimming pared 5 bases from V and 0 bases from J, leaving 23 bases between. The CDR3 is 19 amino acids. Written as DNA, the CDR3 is TGTGCCAGCAGCCGCAACCCGGGGGCAGGGGTATATAGCAATCAGCCCCAGCATTTT. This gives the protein CASSRNPGAGVYSNQPQHF.

The CDR3 region is CATSRDDLGPYEQYF. In DNA, the CDR3 is TGTGCCACCAGCAGAGACGATCTGGGCCCCTACGAGCAGTACTTC. The rearrangement uses TRBV15 and TRBJ2-7, with no clear D. Between the trimmed V and J ends, which lost 0 bases and 2 bases, there was a span of 11 bases. The CDR3 is made up of 15 amino acids. The germline V gene encodes CDR1 LNHNV and CDR2 YYDKDF (reference sequence). Based on the CDR3 plus reference TRBV15 and TRBJ2-7, the full variable domain is DAMVIQNPRYQVTQFGKPVTLSCSQTLNHNVMYWYQQKSSQAPKLLFHYYDKDFNNEADTPDNFQSRRPNTSFCFLDIRSPGLGDTAMYLCATSRDDLGPYEQYFGPGTRLTVT.

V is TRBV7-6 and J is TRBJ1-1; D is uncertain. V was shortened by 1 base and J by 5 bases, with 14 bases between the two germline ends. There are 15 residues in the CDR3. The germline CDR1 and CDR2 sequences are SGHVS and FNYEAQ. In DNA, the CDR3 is TGTGCCAGCAGCTTAGTCCGGGTAGGATGGACTGAAGCTTTCTTT. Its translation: CASSLVRVGWTEAFF.

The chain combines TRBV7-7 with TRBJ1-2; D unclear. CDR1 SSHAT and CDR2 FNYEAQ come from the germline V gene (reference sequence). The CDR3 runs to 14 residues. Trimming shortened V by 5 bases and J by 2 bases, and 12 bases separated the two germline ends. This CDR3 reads CASSPLSDNYGYTF. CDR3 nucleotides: TGTGCCAGCAGCCCCCTATCGGACAACTATGGCTACACCTTC.

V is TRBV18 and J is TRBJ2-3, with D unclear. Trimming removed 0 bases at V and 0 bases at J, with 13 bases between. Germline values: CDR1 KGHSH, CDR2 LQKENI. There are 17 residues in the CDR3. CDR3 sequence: CASSPPSHVPSTDTQYF. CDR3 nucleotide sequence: TGTGCCAGCTCACCACCATCCCATGTTCCTAGCACAGATACGCAGTATTTT.

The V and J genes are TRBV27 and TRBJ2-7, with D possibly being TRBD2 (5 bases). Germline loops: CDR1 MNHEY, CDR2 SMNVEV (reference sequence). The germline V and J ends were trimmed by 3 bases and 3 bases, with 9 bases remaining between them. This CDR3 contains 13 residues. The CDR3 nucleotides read TGTGCCAGCAGTTTCTCGGGGAGCTACGAGCAGTACTTC. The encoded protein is CASSFSGSYEQYF.

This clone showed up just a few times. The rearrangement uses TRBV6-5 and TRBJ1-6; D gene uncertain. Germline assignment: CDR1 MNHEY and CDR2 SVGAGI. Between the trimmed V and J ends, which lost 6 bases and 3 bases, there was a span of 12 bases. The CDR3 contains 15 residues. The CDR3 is CASSPPWIYNSPLHF. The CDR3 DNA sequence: TGTGCCAGCAGCCCGCCCTGGATCTATAATTCACCCCTCCACTTT.

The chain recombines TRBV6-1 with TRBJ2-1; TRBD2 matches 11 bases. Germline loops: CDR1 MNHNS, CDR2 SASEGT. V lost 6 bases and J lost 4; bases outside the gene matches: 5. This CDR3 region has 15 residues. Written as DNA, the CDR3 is TGTGCCAGCAGAACCGGGACTAGCGGATACAATGAGCAGTTCTTC. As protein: CASRTGTSGYNEQFF.

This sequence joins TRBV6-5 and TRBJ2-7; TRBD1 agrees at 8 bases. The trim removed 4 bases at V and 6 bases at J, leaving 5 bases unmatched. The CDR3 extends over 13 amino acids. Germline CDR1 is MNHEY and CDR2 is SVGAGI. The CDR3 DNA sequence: TGTGCCAGCAGTTCCCAGGGGGCAGGCGAGCAGTACTTC. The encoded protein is CASSSQGAGEQYF.

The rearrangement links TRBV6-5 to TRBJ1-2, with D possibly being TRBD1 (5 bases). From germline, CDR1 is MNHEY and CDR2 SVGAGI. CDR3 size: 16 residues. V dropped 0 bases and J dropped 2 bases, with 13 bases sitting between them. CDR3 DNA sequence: TGTGCCAGCAGTTACTCGTTCAGGGCGACCAACTATGGCTACACCTTC. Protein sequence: CASSYSFRATNYGYTF.

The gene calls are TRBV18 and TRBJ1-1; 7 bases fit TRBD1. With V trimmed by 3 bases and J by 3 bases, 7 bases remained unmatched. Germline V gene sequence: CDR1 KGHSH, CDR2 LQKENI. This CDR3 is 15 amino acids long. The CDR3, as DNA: TGTGCCAGCTCACCCCTTGGACAGGTGGACACTGAAGCTTTCTTT. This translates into CASSPLGQVDTEAFF.

The CDR3 region has the DNA TGTGCCAGCAGCTTATGGAGTAGCGGGGGAACAGATACGCAGTATTTT. Encoded protein: CASSLWSSGGTDTQYF. The chain links TRBV11-2 to TRBJ2-3; 9 nucleotides agree with TRBD2. CDR3 length: 16 amino acids. V gave up 2 bases and J gave up 3 bases; unmatched junction bases: 6. Per germline, CDR1 SGHAT and CDR2 FQNNGV.

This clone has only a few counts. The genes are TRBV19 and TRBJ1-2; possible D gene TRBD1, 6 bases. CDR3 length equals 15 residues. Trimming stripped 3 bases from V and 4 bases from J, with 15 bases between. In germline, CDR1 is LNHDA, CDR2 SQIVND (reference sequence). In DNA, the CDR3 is TGTGCCAGTAGTATGAGCACCAGGGGCGTCTATGGCTACACCTTC. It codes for CASSMSTRGVYGYTF.

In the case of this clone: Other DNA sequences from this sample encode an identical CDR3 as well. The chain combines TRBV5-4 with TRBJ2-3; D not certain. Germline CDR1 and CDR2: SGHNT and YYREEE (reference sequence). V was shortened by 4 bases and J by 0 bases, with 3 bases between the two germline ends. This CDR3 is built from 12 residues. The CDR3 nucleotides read TGTGCCAGCAGCCGGAGCACAGATACGCAGTATTTT. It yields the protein CASSRSTDTQYF.

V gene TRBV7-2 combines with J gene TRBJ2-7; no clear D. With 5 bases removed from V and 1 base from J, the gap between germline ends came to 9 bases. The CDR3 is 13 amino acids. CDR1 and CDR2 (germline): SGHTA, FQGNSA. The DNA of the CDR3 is TGTGCCAGCAGCCTAGGACCGTCCTACGAGCAGTACTTC. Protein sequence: CASSLGPSYEQYF.

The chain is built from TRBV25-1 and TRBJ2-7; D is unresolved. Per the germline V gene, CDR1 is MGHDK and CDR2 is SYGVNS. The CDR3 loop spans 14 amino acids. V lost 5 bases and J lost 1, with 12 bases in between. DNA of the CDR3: TGTGCCAGCAGTTGGCAGGAACTTTCCTACGAGCAGTACTTC. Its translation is CASSWQELSYEQYF.

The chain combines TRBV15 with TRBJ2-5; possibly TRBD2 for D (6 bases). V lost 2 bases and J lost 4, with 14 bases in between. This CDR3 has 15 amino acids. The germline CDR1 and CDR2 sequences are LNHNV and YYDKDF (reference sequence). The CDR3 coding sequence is TGTGCCACCAGCAGAATGTACACCGGGAGAGAGACCCAGTACTTC. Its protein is CATSRMYTGRETQYF.

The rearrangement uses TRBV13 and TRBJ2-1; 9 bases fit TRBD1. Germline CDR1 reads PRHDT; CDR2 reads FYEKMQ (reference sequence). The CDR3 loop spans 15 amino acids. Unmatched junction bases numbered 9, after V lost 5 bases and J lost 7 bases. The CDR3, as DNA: TGTGCCAGCAGCACTAGTAGGGACAGGGTAAATGAGCAGTTCTTC. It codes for CASSTSRDRVNEQFF.

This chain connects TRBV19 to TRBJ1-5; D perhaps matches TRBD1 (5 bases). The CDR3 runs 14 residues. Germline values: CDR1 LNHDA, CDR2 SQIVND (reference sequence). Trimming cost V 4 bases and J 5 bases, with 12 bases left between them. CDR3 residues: CASSNGGYHQPQHF. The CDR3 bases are TGTGCCAGTAGTAATGGGGGGTATCATCAGCCCCAGCATTTT.

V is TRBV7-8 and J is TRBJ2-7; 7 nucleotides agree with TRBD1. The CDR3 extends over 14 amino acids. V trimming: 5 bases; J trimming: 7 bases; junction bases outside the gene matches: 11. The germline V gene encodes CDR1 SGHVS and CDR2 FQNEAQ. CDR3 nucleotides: TGTGCCAGCAGCCAGACTACAGGGGTAAGGGAGCAGTACTTC. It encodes CASSQTTGVREQYF.